One sample yielded the 27 T cell receptor beta chains listed below, sequenced in a study of identical twins. TCRdb reanalysed the 5' RACE reads using MiXCR and keeps one entry per CDR3 protein. The data hold 600,000 to 700,000 distinct CDR3 sequences, with 21% observed a single time. This sample also appeared in a second study, on T cells expressing NK-cell markers.

The specimen sequenced was PBMCs. Every receptor here comes from a woman younger than 30 in good health.

Ten or more counts support this clonotype. V is TRBV5-5 and J is TRBJ2-2; D ambiguous. V was shortened by 5 bases and J by 6 bases, with 17 bases between the two germline ends. Germline V gene sequence: CDR1 SGHKS, CDR2 YYEKEE (reference sequence). The CDR3 loop spans 15 amino acids. This CDR3 reads CASRSDALLSGELFF. CDR3 sequence (DNA): TGTGCCAGCAGATCGGACGCCCTCCTCTCCGGGGAGCTGTTTTTT.

The chain carries TRBV6-1 and TRBJ2-1, with D perhaps matching TRBD1 (6 bases). V was trimmed by 7 bases and J by 7 bases, leaving 8 bases between them. The CDR3 has 11 residues. From germline, CDR1 is MNHNS and CDR2 SASEGT. The CDR3: CASIRGNEQFF. The CDR3 coding sequence is TGTGCCAGCATAAGGGGGAATGAGCAGTTCTTC.

This clonotype was detected only a few times. The gene calls are TRBV4-2 and TRBJ1-2; TRBD1 aligns across 10 bases. V gave up 2 bases and J gave up 8 bases; unmatched junction bases: 5. Germline V CDR1 and CDR2: LGHNA, YNFKEQ. The CDR3 has 14 residues. The CDR3 bases are TGTGCCAGCAGCCAACGCGGACAGGGGGGCGGCTACACCTTC. Protein: CASSQRGQGGGYTF.

J is TRBJ1-2 and V is TRBV3-1; 7 bases fit TRBD1. This CDR3 comprises 14 residues. Germline V gene lookup returns CDR1 LGHDT and CDR2 YNNKEL (reference sequence). The ends lost 3 bases at V and 4 bases at J; junction bases unmatched: 5. The CDR3 spells CASSQRQGFYGYTF. The CDR3 bases are TGTGCCAGCAGCCAGCGACAGGGCTTCTATGGCTACACCTTC.

The chain carries TRBV29-1 and TRBJ2-2; D tentatively reads TRBD1 or TRBD2 (5 bases each). The CDR3 loop spans 14 amino acids. V lost 7 bases and J lost 0, with 12 bases in between. The germline gives CDR1 SQVTM, CDR2 ANQGSEA. DNA of the CDR3: TGCAGCGGGAGCAGGGAGTCGAACACCGGGGAGCTGTTTTTT. Protein: CSGSRESNTGELFF.

This chain links TRBV7-8 with TRBJ2-3; tentative D call: TRBD2 (6 bases). The germline CDR1 and CDR2 sequences are SGHVS and FQNEAQ. This CDR3 comprises 14 residues. Trimming cost V 6 bases and J 6 bases, with 16 bases left between them. CDR3 amino acids: CASSPPGSGDTQYF. The CDR3, as DNA: TGTGCCAGCAGTCCCCCCGGGAGCGGGGATACGCAGTATTTT.

J is TRBJ1-4 and V is TRBV15; TRBD1 might be the D (5 bases). Between the trimmed V and J ends, which lost 0 bases and 4 bases, there was a span of 15 bases. The CDR3 is made up of 17 amino acids. Germline V gives CDR1 LNHNV, CDR2 YYDKDF (reference sequence). The CDR3 nucleotides are TGTGCCACCAGCAGAGATCGTGGGGCAGGTATTAATGAAAAACTGTTTTTT. Encoded protein: CATSRDRGAGINEKLFF.

The chain has TRBV3-1 and TRBJ1-2, with D tentatively TRBD1 (6 bases). This CDR3 comprises 15 residues. V was shortened by 1 base and J by 8 bases, with 17 bases between the two germline ends. Germline V gene sequence: CDR1 LGHDT, CDR2 YNNKEL (reference sequence). CDR3 sequence reads: CASSQALTGRLGYTF. For the CDR3, the DNA is TGTGCCAGCAGCCAAGCCCTGACAGGACGACTCGGCTACACCTTC.

This clonotype was observed a few times. The J gene is TRBJ2-1, the V gene TRBV27; a weak D match, TRBD1 (5 bases). Trimming took 2 bases from V and 6 from J, leaving 11 bases between them. The CDR3 totals 14 residues. CDR1 and CDR2 from the germline V gene are MNHEY and SMNVEV (reference sequence). CDR3 sequence (DNA): TGTGCCAGCAGTTTAATGGGGCAGCCCAATGAGCAGTTCTTC. This codes for CASSLMGQPNEQFF.

This clonotype appeared a few times. The rearrangement joins TRBV6-6 to TRBJ2-2, with a possible D match to TRBD1 (6 bases). CDR3 length: 12 amino acids. Germline assignment: CDR1 MNHNY and CDR2 SVGAGI (reference sequence). V was pared by 7 bases and J by 5 bases, with 8 bases between. The CDR3 DNA follows: TGTGCCAGCAAACAGGGTACCGGGGAGCTGTTTTTT. The encoded protein is CASKQGTGELFF.

The chain recombines TRBV27 with TRBJ2-1, with 8 positions matching TRBD2. CDR3 length equals 15 residues. With V trimmed by 5 bases and J by 7 bases, 10 bases remained unmatched. The V gene's germline CDR1 is MNHEY and CDR2 SMNVEV (reference sequence). CDR3 nucleotides: TGTGCCAGCAGTGTGGGACTAGTTTTCCAAAATGAGCAGTTCTTC. It encodes CASSVGLVFQNEQFF.

This clonotype showed up just a few times. The V and J genes are TRBV5-1 and TRBJ2-1, with D possibly called TRBD1 or TRBD2 (5 bases each). V was pared by 5 bases and J by 1 base, with 16 bases between. CDR1 is SGHRS, CDR2 YFSETQ, per germline. This CDR3 comprises 16 residues. In DNA, the CDR3 is TGCGCCAGCAGGGGGGATGAAGGGGCATCCTACAATGAGCAGTTCTTC. It yields the protein CASRGDEGASYNEQFF.

CDR3: CASSFAGTGESPLHF. CDR3 nucleotide sequence: TGCGCCAGCAGCTTCGCCGGGACAGGGGAATCACCCCTCCACTTT. J is TRBJ1-6 and V is TRBV5-1, with 10 bases aligning to TRBD1. This CDR3 has 15 residues. The V gene's germline CDR1 is SGHRS and CDR2 YFSETQ. V was pared by 2 bases and J by 10 bases, with 6 bases of the junction left unmatched.

The chain links TRBV5-1 to TRBJ2-7, with 13 bases that match TRBD2. The germline CDR1 and CDR2 sequences are SGHRS and YFSETQ. Trimming removed 4 bases from V and 0 bases from J; junction bases left unmatched: 4. The CDR3 runs 16 residues. CDR3 amino acids: CASSMGLAGLSYEQYF. In DNA, the CDR3 is TGCGCCAGCAGCATGGGACTAGCGGGACTCTCCTACGAGCAGTACTTC.

The chain is built from TRBV20-1 and TRBJ2-5; D might be TRBD2 (5 bases). Trimming removed 6 bases at V and 9 bases at J, with 11 bases between. Germline V lookup: CDR1 DFQATT, CDR2 SNEGSKA (reference sequence). This CDR3 comprises 10 residues. CDR3 DNA sequence: TGCAGTGCCCCGGAGGAACCCCAGTACTTC. It translates to CSAPEEPQYF.

The table lists this clonotype with many counts. The chain uses TRBV6-1 and TRBJ2-3, with TRBD2 identical over 11 bases. V lost 8 bases to trimming and J lost 5 bases; unmatched junction nucleotides: 6. The CDR3 is 14 amino acids. The germline V gene encodes CDR1 MNHNS and CDR2 SASEGT. The CDR3 sequence is CASRLAGGQDTQYF. The CDR3 DNA is TGTGCCAGCCGCCTAGCGGGGGGCCAAGATACGCAGTATTTT.

The rearrangement links TRBV5-6 to TRBJ2-5, with D possibly matching TRBD2 (6 bases). The CDR3 is made up of 15 amino acids. The germline V gene has CDR1 SGHDT and CDR2 YYEEEE. Trimming stripped 1 base from V and 4 bases from J, with 14 bases between. The CDR3 DNA sequence: TGTGCCAGCAGCTTGATGGCGGGGCGCGGAGAGACCCAGTACTTC. Residues: CASSLMAGRGETQYF.

This clonotype was seen more than once but under ten times. V is TRBV27 and J is TRBJ2-3; D is possibly TRBD1 (5 bases). Germline CDR1 is MNHEY and CDR2 is SMNVEV (reference sequence). V lost 5 bases, J lost 5 bases, and 23 bases lay in between. The CDR3 covers 17 residues. The CDR3 reads CASSPTRQSRFGDTQYF. CDR3 DNA: TGTGCCAGCAGTCCTACCCGACAGTCAAGGTTCGGAGATACGCAGTATTTT.

This clonotype was seen more than once but under ten times. The genes are TRBV4-2 and TRBJ2-1; TRBD2 aligns across 11 bases. The length of the CDR3 is 16 residues. CDR1 LGHNA and CDR2 YNFKEQ come from the germline V gene. With 1 base clipped from V and 5 bases from J, the junction kept 4 bases outside the gene matches. The CDR3 sequence is CASSQGGTSGNNEQFF. The CDR3 DNA sequence: TGTGCCAGCAGCCAAGGGGGGACTAGCGGCAACAATGAGCAGTTCTTC.

This chain uses TRBV29-1 with TRBJ2-7; no clear D gene. Germline values: CDR1 SQVTM, CDR2 ANQGSEA. The V and J ends lost 1 base and 2 bases respectively, with 9 bases between them. The CDR3 runs 13 residues. The CDR3 loop reads CSVEGGVPYEQYF. The CDR3 DNA follows: TGCAGCGTTGAAGGTGGGGTCCCCTACGAGCAGTACTTC.

This chain links TRBV7-2 with TRBJ2-3; TRBD2 aligns across 9 bases. This CDR3 has 15 amino acids. With V trimmed by 4 bases and J by 2 bases, 4 bases remained unmatched. The V gene's germline CDR1 is SGHTA and CDR2 FQGNSA. The CDR3 reads CASSSWTSVTDTQYF. CDR3 nucleotides: TGTGCCAGCAGCTCTTGGACTAGCGTCACAGATACGCAGTATTTT.

This clonotype was counted only a few times. J is TRBJ2-1 and V is TRBV29-1, with D tentatively TRBD1 (6 bases). This CDR3 contains 13 residues. V lost 7 bases, J lost 9 bases, and 19 bases lay in between. Germline CDR1 reads SQVTM; CDR2 reads ANQGSEA. The CDR3, as DNA: TGCAGCGGGAGCTTGGGGACAACGGTTGAGCAGTTCTTC. It codes for CSGSLGTTVEQFF.

The gene calls are TRBV4-3 and TRBJ2-3; the D is unclear. V was shortened by 3 bases and J by 2 bases, with 9 bases between the two germline ends. The CDR3 runs to 14 residues. The germline gives CDR1 LGHNA, CDR2 YSLEER. The CDR3 DNA reads TGCGCCAGCAGCCAGGGCTTATTCACAGATACGCAGTATTTT. Translation: CASSQGLFTDTQYF.

This clonotype has a handful of counts. The V gene is TRBV20-1, the J gene TRBJ2-3; 10 positions match TRBD2. V trimming: 3 bases; J trimming: 8 bases; junction bases outside the gene matches: 20. Germline V gene lookup returns CDR1 DFQATT and CDR2 SNEGSKA (reference sequence). The CDR3 covers 18 residues. The CDR3 spells CSASTLAGEGFSAATQYF. The DNA of the CDR3 is TGCAGTGCTAGTACCCTAGCGGGAGAGGGTTTCAGTGCGGCTACGCAGTATTTT.

V usage is TRBV27 and J usage is TRBJ2-2; no clear D. CDR3 length equals 14 residues. Germline assignment: CDR1 MNHEY and CDR2 SMNVEV (reference sequence). The V and J ends lost 2 bases and 6 bases respectively, with 10 bases between them. This chain's CDR3 is CASSLLVQAGELFF. The CDR3 coding sequence is TGTGCCAGCAGTTTACTGGTTCAAGCCGGGGAGCTGTTTTTT.

In its sample, this clonotype was seen a few times. The genes are TRBV5-1 and TRBJ2-7; the D gene is possibly TRBD2 (6 bases). CDR1 is SGHRS, CDR2 YFSETQ, per germline. There are 17 residues in the CDR3. V was trimmed by 1 base and J by 6 bases, leaving 23 bases between them. The CDR3 DNA sequence: TGCGCCAGCAGCTTGACCGGCCCGACTAGGGGTCTCAGCGAGCAGTACTTC. Protein: CASSLTGPTRGLSEQYF.

V usage is TRBV18 and J usage is TRBJ1-1; D gene unclear. Per germline, CDR1 KGHSH and CDR2 LQKENI. There are 13 residues in the CDR3. V shed 5 bases and J shed 0 bases, with 7 bases lying between them. The CDR3 spells CASSEHVNTEAFF. The CDR3 DNA follows: TGTGCCAGCTCAGAACACGTGAACACTGAAGCTTTCTTT.